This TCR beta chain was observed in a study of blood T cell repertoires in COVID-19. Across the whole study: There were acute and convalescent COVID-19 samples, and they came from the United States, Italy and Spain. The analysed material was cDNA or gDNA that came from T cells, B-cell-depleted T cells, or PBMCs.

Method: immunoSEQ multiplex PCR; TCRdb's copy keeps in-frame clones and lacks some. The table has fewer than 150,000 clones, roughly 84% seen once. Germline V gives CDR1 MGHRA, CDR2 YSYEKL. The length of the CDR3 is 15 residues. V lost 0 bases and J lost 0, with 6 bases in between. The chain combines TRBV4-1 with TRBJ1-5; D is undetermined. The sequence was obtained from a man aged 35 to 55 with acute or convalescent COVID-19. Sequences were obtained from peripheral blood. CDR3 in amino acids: CASSQDLDSNQPQHF. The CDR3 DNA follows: TGCGCCAGCAGCCAAGATTTAGATAGCAATCAGCCCCAGCATTTT.